This TCR beta chain was sequenced during a study of T cells in Graves' hyperthyroidism and ophthalmopathy (dated by TCRdb to the late 2010s). Turning to the overall study: Peripheral blood samples were taken at the time of initial diagnosis, prior to any treatment. To identify TCR V-J signatures that set the groups apart, the researchers used a discovery cohort of 100 patients, made up of roughly 40 with Graves' ophthalmopathy and 57 with stable Graves' hyperthyroidism. Prospective prediction of ophthalmopathy was tested in an independent validation cohort consisting of 18 to 20 hyperthyroidism patients and approximately 16 patients who later progressed to ophthalmopathy. The 95 to 100 discovery patients were randomly divided into training and test sets at a 7:3 ratio. In addition, the study compared T-cell repertoires in thyroid tissue and in blood from over 5 Graves' hyperthyroidism patients. Once sampling was done, hyperthyroidism patients were given methimazole at a starting dose of 30 mg daily, whereas ophthalmopathy patients were given high-dose intravenous methylprednisolone. The paper reports TCR Vbeta CDR3 sequencing of 130 to 150 peripheral blood samples: around 45 ophthalmopathy, 70 to 85 hyperthyroidism and around 17 progressor patients. What the research found in general, with its limitations: Sample size was not statistically predetermined, and investigators were not blinded to group allocation. In validation, progression to ophthalmopathy was predicted by the model with approximately 67% sensitivity and 72% to 80% specificity, a median of around 5.9 months before onset. A model built on a 13 V-J signature distinguished ophthalmopathy from stable hyperthyroidism, reaching roughly 88% sensitivity and under 84% specificity in cross-validation and 80%/75% in testing. Most expanded thyroid clonotypes (frequency above 0.001) were also detected in blood, suggesting blood repertoires may reflect thyroid immune responses.

TCR beta CDR3 regions were amplified from RNA transcripts. For the first round of RT-PCR on the TCR CDR3, the HTBI primer set was used together with the Qiagen OneStep RT-PCR kit. Libraries were constructed in a second round of multiplex PCR, after which size selection and purification were performed. Libraries were sequenced paired-end with 100 bp reads on an Illumina HiSeq2000. Per the source publication's procedure: Raw data were processed with SOAPnuke, discarding reads with adapters, uncalled bases, mean Phred below 15, or no exact constant-primer or identifier match. High-quality paired reads were merged using COPE v1.2.5, and each unique nucleotide sequence was defined as a clonotype. Clonotypes were aligned to IMGT TRBV, TRBD and TRBJ reference segments using MiTCR v1.1. The analysis was restricted to V-J combinations with a frequency above 0.0001, which together covered over 99% of the repertoires. A TCS score was defined as the ratio of F50 (clonal expansion) to E x V (chaos), with BLOSUM62-based TCRdist applied between CDR3 peptides within each V-J. Welch's t-statistics and random forest reduced roughly 500 V-J features to 10 to 15, which were used in a naive Bayes classifier (R e1071). The public reads were quality trimmed at Q25 with fastp and then assembled into clones with MiXCR by TCRdb, keeping productive beta chains. All rows with the same CDR3 protein become a single entry with the most common DNA and genes. TCRdb assigned the V and J calls; the authors' analysis was not used. The sample table contains about 200,000 distinct CDR3 sequences; only one count was recorded for less than 20% of them. The ten largest clones add up to roughly 49% of the sample.

Stable Graves' hyperthyroidism was defined as the absence of progression to ophthalmopathy over 18 months of follow-up. The hyperthyroidism patients were between 18 and 65 years old and newly diagnosed, with a disease duration of less than 2 months. Any patient with an uncontrolled infection, another autoimmune disease, pregnancy or lactation was excluded. Diagnoses were based on clinical symptoms, serum thyroxine and TRAb, thyroid ultrasound and orbital computed tomography. Ficoll-Paque density gradient centrifugation was used to isolate PBMCs from approximately 10 ml of fresh peripheral blood. Trizol reagent was used to extract total RNA, and RNA quality was then checked on an Agilent 2100 Bioanalyzer. This clonotype was detected ten times or more. Its antigen is unknown. Within one base of it there is no much larger clone, and no base qualities were kept. CDR1 MNHNS and CDR2 SASEGT are derived from the germline V gene. V drops 10 bases and J drops 0 bases, leaving 15 bases in between. The cysteine opens and the phenylalanine closes a CDR3 of 14 amino acids. Only the CDR3 portion is preserved as DNA: 42 bases, with reading frame beginning at the first base.

Sequenced material: blood. The chain is encoded by TRBV6-1 joined to TRBJ1-1; no confident D gene assignment can be made. This TCR was recovered from a woman in her forties or fifties with Graves' hyperthyroidism. The DNA is as follows: TGTGCCACCGTCGACACGGGCCTGAACACTGAAGCTTTCTTT. Its protein reads: CATVDTGLNTEAFF.